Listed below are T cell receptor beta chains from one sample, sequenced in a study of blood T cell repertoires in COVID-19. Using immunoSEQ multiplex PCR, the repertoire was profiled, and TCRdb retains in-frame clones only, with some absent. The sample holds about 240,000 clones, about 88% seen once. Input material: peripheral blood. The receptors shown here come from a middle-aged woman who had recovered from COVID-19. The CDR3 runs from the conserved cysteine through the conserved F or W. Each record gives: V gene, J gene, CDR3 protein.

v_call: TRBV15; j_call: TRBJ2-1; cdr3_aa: CATSPMAGVGNEQFF
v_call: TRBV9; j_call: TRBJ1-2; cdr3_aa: CASSVAEGRYGYTF
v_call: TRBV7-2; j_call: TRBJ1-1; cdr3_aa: CASSLAGQREAFF
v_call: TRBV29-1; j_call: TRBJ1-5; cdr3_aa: CSVSGRNQPQHF
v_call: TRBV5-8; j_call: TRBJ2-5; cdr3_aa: CASSLGWGPRTQYF
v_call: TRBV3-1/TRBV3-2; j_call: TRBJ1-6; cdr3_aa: CASSPGPTPLHF
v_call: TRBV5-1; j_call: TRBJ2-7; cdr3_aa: CASSLSSYEQYF
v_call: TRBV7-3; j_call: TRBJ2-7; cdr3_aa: CASSPENSYEQYF
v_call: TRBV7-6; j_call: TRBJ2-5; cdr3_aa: CASSLAMREGETQYF
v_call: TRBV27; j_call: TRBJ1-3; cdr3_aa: CASSFSGVGGNTIYF
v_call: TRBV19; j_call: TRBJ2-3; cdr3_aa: CASSIAPGSGTQYF
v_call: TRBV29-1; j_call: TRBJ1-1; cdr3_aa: CSVGGTQRANTEAFF
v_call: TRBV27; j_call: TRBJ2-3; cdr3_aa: CASSPELGSADTQYF
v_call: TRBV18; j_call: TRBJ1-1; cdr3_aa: CASSPPGHPLPGNTEAFF
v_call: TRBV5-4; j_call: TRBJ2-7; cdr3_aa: CASSLVPGQKGYEQYF
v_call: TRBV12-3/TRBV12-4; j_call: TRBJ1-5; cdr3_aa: CASSPGTGGSQHF
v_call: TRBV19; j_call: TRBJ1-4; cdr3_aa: CASSRVTTNEKLFF
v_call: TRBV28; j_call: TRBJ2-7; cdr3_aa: CASRKGQGVIGYEQYF
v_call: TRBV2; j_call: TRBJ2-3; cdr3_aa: CASNPRTSGTDTQYF
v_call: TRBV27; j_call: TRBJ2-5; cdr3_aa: CASARGETQYF
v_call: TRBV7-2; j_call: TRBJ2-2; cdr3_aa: CASSLSTATGELFF
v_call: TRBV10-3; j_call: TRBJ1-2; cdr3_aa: CAISSPSGGNLGWYGYTF
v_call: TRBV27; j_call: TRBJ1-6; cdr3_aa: CASSLFPHRQASSYNSPLHF
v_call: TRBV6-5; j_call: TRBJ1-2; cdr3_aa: CASSYGSTGTYGYTF
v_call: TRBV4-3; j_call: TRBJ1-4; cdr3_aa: CASSRDRVDEKLFF
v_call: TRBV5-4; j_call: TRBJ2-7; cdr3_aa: CASSEGATYEQYF
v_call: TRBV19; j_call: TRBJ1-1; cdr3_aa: CASSPTGAMNTEAFF
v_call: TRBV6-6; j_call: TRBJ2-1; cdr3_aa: CASSYIGGSVGDEQFF
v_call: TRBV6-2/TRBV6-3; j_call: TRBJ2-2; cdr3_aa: CASSYSRLAGGITGELFF
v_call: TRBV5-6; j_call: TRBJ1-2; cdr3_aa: CASSPGGLYGYTF
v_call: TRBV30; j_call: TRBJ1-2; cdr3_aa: CAWARNYGYTF
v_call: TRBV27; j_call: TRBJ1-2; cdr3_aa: CASSPSGTNYGYTF